The T cell receptor (beta chain) under discussion was sequenced for a study of early T cells in non-severe SARS-CoV-2 infection. Study overall: Chains stayed unpaired after sequencing of bulk RNA from unsorted whole blood. Study-wide findings and caveats: Database matching using VDJdb favored anti-spike CD8 responses, with private and CD4 specificities left missing.

About this clonotype itself: Its antigen is currently unknown.

CDR3 length: 15 residues. With 5 bases removed from V and 0 bases from J, the gap between germline ends came to 14 bases. The germline CDR1 and CDR2 sequences are KGHSH and LQKENI. Individual cDNA molecules carried attached unique molecular identifiers. TCRdb passed the 5' RACE reads through MiXCR, listing each CDR3 protein once. Of roughly 34,000 distinct CDR3 sequences in the sample, under 7% are singletons; the top ten hold about 22%. Here the sequenced sample was whole blood, taken at baseline. The genes are TRBV18 and TRBJ2-7; D is undetermined. This sequence originates from an adult who was a healthcare worker with PCR-confirmed SARS-CoV-2 infection or an uninfected control (not recorded which). CDR3 loop: CASSAQDGSSYEQYF. As DNA, the CDR3 is TGTGCCAGCTCAGCCCAGGACGGAAGCTCCTACGAGCAGTACTTC.